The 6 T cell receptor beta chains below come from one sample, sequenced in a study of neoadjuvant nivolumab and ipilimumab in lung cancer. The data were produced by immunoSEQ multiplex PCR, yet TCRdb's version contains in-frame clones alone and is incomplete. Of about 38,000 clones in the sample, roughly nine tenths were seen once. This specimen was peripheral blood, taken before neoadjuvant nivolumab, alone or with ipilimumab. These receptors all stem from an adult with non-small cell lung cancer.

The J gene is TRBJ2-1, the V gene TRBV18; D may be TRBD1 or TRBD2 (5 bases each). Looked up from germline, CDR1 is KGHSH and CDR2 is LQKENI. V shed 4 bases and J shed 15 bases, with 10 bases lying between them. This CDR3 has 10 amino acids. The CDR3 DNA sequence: TGTGCCAGCTCACGGGACCGGCGGTTCTTC. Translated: CASSRDRRFF.

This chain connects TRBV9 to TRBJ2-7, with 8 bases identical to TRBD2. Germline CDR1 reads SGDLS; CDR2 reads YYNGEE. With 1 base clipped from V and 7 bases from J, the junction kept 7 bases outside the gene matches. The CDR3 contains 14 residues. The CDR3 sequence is CASSVSGGPGEQYF. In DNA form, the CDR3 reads TGTGCCAGCAGCGTATCGGGAGGGCCAGGGGAGCAGTACTTC.

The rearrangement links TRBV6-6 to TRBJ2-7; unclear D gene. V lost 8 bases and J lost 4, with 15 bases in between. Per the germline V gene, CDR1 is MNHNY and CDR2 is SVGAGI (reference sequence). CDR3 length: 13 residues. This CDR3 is CASARPDQYEQYF. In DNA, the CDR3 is TGTGCCAGCGCCCGCCCCGATCAGTACGAGCAGTACTTC.

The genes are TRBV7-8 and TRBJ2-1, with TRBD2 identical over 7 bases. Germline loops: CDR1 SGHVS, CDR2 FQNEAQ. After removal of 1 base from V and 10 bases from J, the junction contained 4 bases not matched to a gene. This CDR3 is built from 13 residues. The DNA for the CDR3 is TGTGCCAGCAGCTTAGTTCCGCGGGGGGAGCAGTTCTTC. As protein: CASSLVPRGEQFF.

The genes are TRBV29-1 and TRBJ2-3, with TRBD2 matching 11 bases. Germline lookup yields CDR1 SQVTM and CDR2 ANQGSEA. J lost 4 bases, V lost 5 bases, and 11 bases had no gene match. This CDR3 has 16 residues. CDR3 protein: CSVQGTSGGRADTQYF. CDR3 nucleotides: TGCAGCGTTCAAGGGACTAGCGGAGGGCGGGCAGATACGCAGTATTTT.

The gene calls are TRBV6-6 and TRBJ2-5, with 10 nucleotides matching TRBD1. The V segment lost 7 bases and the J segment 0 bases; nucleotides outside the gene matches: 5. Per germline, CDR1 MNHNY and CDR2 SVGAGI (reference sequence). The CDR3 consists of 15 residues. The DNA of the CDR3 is TGTGCCAGCAACCCGGGACAGGGGTACCAAGAGACCCAGTACTTC. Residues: CASNPGQGYQETQYF.